These T cell receptor beta chains were read from a single sample in a study of CD4 T cells in relation to SARS-CoV-2 and coronaviruses. Sequenced by immunoSEQ multiplex PCR; TCRdb stores in-frame clones only, minus some. The sample yields about 20,000 clones, roughly 70% seen once. No antigens are known for them. The sample was CD4+ T cells from PBMCs, cultured in vitro. Source of these receptors: a human donor in good health. Both conserved end residues are part of each CDR3. A D gene is named only where the DNA matches it firmly. A row's size may be missing; if present it is once, few, many or a size class.

TRBJ2-2,TRBV6-5,-,-,CASSYSAGLDTGELFF,TGTGCCAGCAGTTACTCAGCGGGTCTAGACACCGGGGAGCTGTTTTTT
TRBJ2-2,TRBV5-6,few,-,CASSADLIGELFF,TGTGCCAGCAGCGCTGACTTGATCGGGGAGCTGTTTTTT
TRBJ1-4,TRBV6-5,-,-,CAIDGSGKLFF,TGTGCCATCGATGGGTCTGGAAAACTGTTTTTT
TRBJ2-3,TRBV5-4,few,-,CASSLGPTPVDTQYF,TGTGCCAGCAGCTTGGGACCAACTCCCGTGGATACGCAGTATTTT
TRBJ1-1,TRBV6-5,few,TRBD1,CASSRRQGGNTEAFF,TGTGCCAGCAGCCGCCGACAGGGAGGGAACACTGAAGCTTTCTTT
TRBJ1-1,TRBV12-3/TRBV12-4,-,-,CASSFGSQAFF,TGTGCCAGCAGTTTTGGGTCTCAAGCTTTCTTT
TRBJ1-2,TRBV6-2/TRBV6-3,-,-,CASSRSRDYGYTF,TGTGCCAGCAGCCGCTCGAGGGATTATGGCTACACCTTC
TRBJ1-5,TRBV3-1/TRBV3-2,-,-,CASSQEDRPQHF,TGTGCCAGCAGCCAAGAGGACAGGCCCCAGCATTTT
TRBJ2-1,TRBV21-1,-,-,CASSKVKRSSYNEQFF,TGTGCCAGCAGCAAAGTCAAGCGGAGCTCCTACAATGAGCAGTTCTTC
TRBJ1-5,TRBV29-1,-,-,CSVGDSNQPQHF,TGCAGCGTTGGAGATAGCAATCAGCCCCAGCATTTT
TRBJ2-2,TRBV19,medium-sized,-,CASVPARRTGELFF,TGTGCCAGTGTCCCAGCCCGGAGGACCGGGGAGCTGTTTTTT
TRBJ1-4,TRBV7-2,medium-sized,-,CASSPNLVGMFANEKLFF,TGTGCCAGCAGTCCTAATCTGGTGGGAATGTTCGCTAATGAAAAACTGTTTTTT
TRBJ2-1,TRBV6-4,-,-,CASSDSRGMEQFF,TGTGCCAGCAGTGACTCGAGGGGGATGGAGCAGTTCTTC
TRBJ2-7,TRBV5-1,-,-,CASSQPSYEQYF,TGCGCCAGCAGCCAGCCTTCCTACGAGCAGTACTTC
TRBJ1-1,TRBV7-9,-,-,CASSPGDDIMTEAFF,TGTGCCAGCAGCCCGGGGGACGATATCATGACTGAAGCTTTCTTT
TRBJ2-2,TRBV4-1,few,-,CASSQERVAGELFF,TGCGCCAGCAGCCAAGAGAGGGTAGCCGGGGAGCTGTTTTTT
TRBJ1-4,TRBV3-1/TRBV3-2,-,-,CASSQHSGEKLFF,TGTGCCAGCAGCCAGCATTCAGGCGAAAAACTGTTTTTT
TRBJ1-1,TRBV6-1,-,-,CASSEPPIWFF,TGTGCCAGCAGTGAACCACCTATTTGGTTCTTT
TRBJ2-5,TRBV5-1,once,-,CASSLSTYQETQYF,TGCGCCAGCAGCCTATCTACGTACCAAGAGACCCAGTACTTC
TRBJ1-6,TRBV7-3,-,-,CASSARGSSYNSPLHF,TGTGCCAGCAGCGCAAGAGGGAGCTCCTATAATTCACCCCTCCACTTT
TRBJ1-1,TRBV5-1,-,-,CASSTEEGDTEAFF,TGCGCCAGCAGCACGGAGGAGGGCGACACTGAAGCTTTCTTT
TRBJ2-7,TRBV4-1,few,TRBD2,CASSPLGLAGGEQYF,TGCGCCAGCAGCCCCCTGGGACTAGCGGGAGGGGAGCAGTACTTC
TRBJ2-7,TRBV9,-,-,CASLPRVNEQYF,TGTGCCAGTCTCCCTAGGGTCAACGAGCAGTACTTC
TRBJ2-3,TRBV7-9,-,TRBD2,CASSLQGLRTSGRGDTQYF,TGTGCCAGCAGCTTACAGGGATTACGGACTAGCGGGAGGGGAGATACGCAGTATTTT
TRBJ1-2,TRBV7-2,-,TRBD1,CASSLLRTGQTSYGYTF,TGTGCCAGCAGCTTACTACGGACAGGGCAGACTAGCTATGGCTACACCTTC
TRBJ1-3,TRBV7-2,-,-,CASSFHRVPGNTIYF,TGTGCCAGCAGCTTTCACAGGGTACCCGGAAACACCATATATTTT
TRBJ2-1,TRBV19,-,-,CASSIWRDSYNEQFF,TGTGCCAGTAGTATCTGGAGAGACTCCTACAATGAGCAGTTCTTC
TRBJ2-7,TRBV7-2,-,-,CASSFDRRTYEQYF,TGTGCCAGCAGCTTCGACAGGAGAACCTACGAGCAGTACTTC
TRBJ2-1,TRBV5-1,-,TRBD2,CASSLMGGRWDEQFF,TGCGCCAGCAGCTTGATGGGCGGGAGGTGGGATGAGCAGTTCTTC
TRBJ2-7,TRBV6-5,-,-,CASSSRQSNEQYF,TGTGCCAGCAGTTCGCGACAGTCAAACGAGCAGTACTTC
TRBJ1-5,TRBV2,-,-,CASSEQGNQPQHF,TGTGCCAGCAGTGAACAGGGGAATCAGCCCCAGCATTTT
TRBJ1-2,TRBV18,-,-,CASSPPDRSGYGYTF,TGTGCCAGCTCACCTCCCGACAGGTCCGGCTATGGCTACACCTTC
TRBJ2-3,TRBV4-3,-,-,CASSQETRGVFQNTQYF,TGCGCCAGCAGCCAAGAGACCAGGGGAGTATTCCAAAATACGCAGTATTTT
TRBJ2-3,TRBV19,-,-,CASSGQALTQYF,TGTGCCAGTAGCGGCCAGGCACTTACGCAGTATTTT
TRBJ1-6,TRBV4-3,-,-,CASSQVRVEKSSYNSPLHF,TGCGCCAGCAGCCAAGTAAGGGTGGAGAAGAGCTCCTATAATTCACCCCTCCACTTT
TRBJ2-7,TRBV6-5,-,-,CASRAHETSYEQYF,TGTGCCAGCAGAGCCCACGAGACAAGCTACGAGCAGTACTTC
TRBJ2-5,TRBV2,-,-,CASRVRETQYF,TGTGCCAGCCGGGTTAGGGAGACCCAGTACTTC
TRBJ1-2,TRBV5-4,-,-,CASSTPGRGDYGYTF,TGTGCCAGCAGCACGCCGGGACGGGGGGACTATGGCTACACCTTC
TRBJ1-1,TRBV30,few,-,CAWSVLFTEAFF,TGTGCCTGGAGTGTACTTTTCACTGAAGCTTTCTTT
TRBJ2-1,TRBV7-9,-,-,CASSLGHLGGNEQFF,TGTGCCAGCAGCTTAGGGCACTTAGGGGGGAATGAGCAGTTCTTC
TRBJ2-2,TRBV5-1,few,-,CASSLGTNTGELFF,TGCGCCAGCAGCTTGGGCACGAACACCGGGGAGCTGTTTTTT
TRBJ2-1,TRBV5-1,-,TRBD2,CASSPRLAGKGDNEQFF,TGCGCCAGCAGCCCCAGACTAGCGGGTAAAGGGGACAATGAGCAGTTCTTC
TRBJ2-5,TRBV19,-,TRBD2,CASSIGSSGRYQETQYF,TGTGCCAGTAGTATAGGTTCTAGCGGGCGGTACCAAGAGACCCAGTACTTC
TRBJ2-7,TRBV29-1,-,-,CSVGPTAYEQYF,TGCAGCGTTGGGCCGACAGCCTACGAGCAGTACTTC
TRBJ2-5,TRBV3-1/TRBV3-2,-,-,CASATGLSQTQYF,TGTGCCAGCGCGACGGGGCTATCCCAGACCCAGTACTTC
TRBJ2-5,TRBV7-9,-,-,CASSSRGGGETQYF,TGTGCCAGCAGCTCCCGAGGGGGTGGAGAGACCCAGTACTTC
TRBJ1-2,TRBV6-5,-,-,CASIIRPGGLPVF,TGTGCCAGCATCATTCGCCCTGGGGGCCTGCCCGTCTTC
TRBJ1-3,TRBV4-3,few,-,CASSLGISSGNTIYF,TGCGCCAGCAGCTTAGGGATAAGCTCTGGAAACACCATATATTTT
TRBJ2-1,TRBV4-2,-,-,CASSQDRAGMSSYNEQFF,TGTGCCAGCAGCCAAGATCGGGCAGGGATGAGCTCCTACAATGAGCAGTTCTTC
TRBJ2-4,TRBV18,-,-,CASSPTPQGSIQYF,TGTGCCAGCTCACCGACCCCCCAAGGGAGCATTCAGTACTTC
TRBJ2-3,TRBV29-1,once,-,CSVSGTITDTQYF,TGCAGCGTTTCCGGGACAATTACAGATACGCAGTATTTT
TRBJ2-2,TRBV7-2,-,TRBD2,CASSPGLAGAVGAGELFF,TGTGCCAGCAGCCCGGGACTAGCGGGGGCCGTAGGCGCCGGGGAGCTGTTTTTT
TRBJ1-2,TRBV6-2/TRBV6-3,-,-,CASSSTEGDGYTF,TGTGCCAGCAGTTCCACAGAGGGTGATGGCTACACCTTC
TRBJ1-2,TRBV6-5,-,TRBD1,CASSRGQGYGYTF,TGTGCCAGCAGTCGAGGACAGGGCTATGGCTACACCTTC
TRBJ2-3,TRBV5-6,-,-,CASSLIKGDTDTQYF,TGTGCCAGCAGCTTAATAAAAGGCGACACAGATACGCAGTATTTT